This TCR beta chain was sequenced for a study of blood T cells in healthy people across ages. Findings and caveats of the study: Roughly linearly, TCR beta diversity per million T cells fell as age increased.

A remark on this clonotype: The target antigen is unknown.

The CDR3 is made up of 13 amino acids. Germline V gene sequence: CDR1 KGHSH, CDR2 LQKENI. The V end was cut by 0 bases, the J end by 3 bases, with 5 bases between. PCR was performed a second time for about 7 to 12 cycles using a sample-barcoded 5' primer and a J-beta primer mix. Paired-end reads containing CDR3 totaled no fewer than 3 million for each sample. TCRdb re-called the 5' RACE reads with MiXCR, one entry per CDR3 protein. The sample contains a few hundred thousand distinct CDR3 sequences, roughly 29% of which appear only once. The sequence came from a woman in her 70s in good health. The chain recombines TRBV18 with TRBJ2-5; D is unresolved. The sequenced sample consisted of blood. The CDR3 DNA reads TGTGCCAGCTCACCACCAACGAAAGAGACCCAGTACTTC. Translated: CASSPPTKETQYF.